These T cell receptor beta chains were read from a single sample in a study of blood T cell repertoires in COVID-19. Only in-frame clones appear in the TCRdb table, and some are missing; sequencing was by immunoSEQ multiplex PCR. The data show 130,000 to 150,000 clones, 80% to 90% seen once. Material: peripheral blood. These receptors were collected from a human donor in a cohort sampled during active COVID-19. Each CDR3 is given without its conserved first and last residue.

v_gene	j_gene	CDR3aa
TRBV9	TRBJ2-7	ASSVVPSADEQY
TRBV20-1	TRBJ2-5	SASSGPIQETQY
TRBV6-5	TRBJ2-5	ASSYSSVDQETQY
TRBV6-4	TRBJ1-1	ASSASPTGETEAF
TRBV15	TRBJ1-2	ATSRDVETST
TRBV6-2/TRBV6-3	TRBJ1-2	ASSYDSFYGYT
TRBV30	TRBJ2-1	AWTLTGLDNEQF
TRBV3-1/TRBV3-2	TRBJ1-1	ASSVEGNTEAF
TRBV19	TRBJ2-1	ASKRVLTSYNEQF
TRBV15	TRBJ2-7	ATSRDPPGGLSYEQY
TRBV5-4	TRBJ2-5	ASSLFLRGGRETQY
TRBV6-1	TRBJ1-6	ASSEVLEPFNNSPLH
TRBV18	TRBJ1-4	ASSPRDSPYEVEKLF